This TCR beta chain comes out of a study of T cell responses to AZD1222 COVID-19 vaccine. The study, taken as a whole, reports: Sampled repertoires all dated from after the peak T cell response. White British ancestry dominated among donors, who included more females, and clonal diversity was possibly underestimated. Increases in Spike-specific TCR breadth and depth were seen after two AZD1222 doses.

As to this clone: The antigen is not known.

Germline loops: CDR1 SNHLY, CDR2 FYNNEI. Deletions cut 8 bases from V and 4 bases from J, with 12 bases between. The CDR3 is made up of 13 amino acids. The data were produced by immunoSEQ multiplex PCR, yet TCRdb's version contains in-frame clones alone and is incomplete. The repertoire holds around 140,000 clones, with more than 85% as singletons. Sequences were derived from peripheral blood, sampled on day 0 of MenACWY control vaccination. J is TRBJ2-1 and V is TRBV2; possibly TRBD2 for D (6 bases). This TCR came from an adult in good health. CDR3 nucleotides: TGTGCCAGCGCCGGGGACTTTTACAATGAGCAGTTCTTC. Translating it yields CASAGDFYNEQFF. Using reference TRBV2 and TRBJ2-1 for the parts outside the CDR3, the full variable domain is EPEVTQTPSHQVTQMGQEVILRCVPISNHLYFYWYRQILGQKVEFLVSFYNNEISEKSEIFDDQFSVERPDGSNFTLKIRSTKLEDSAMYFCASAGDFYNEQFFGPGTRLTVL.